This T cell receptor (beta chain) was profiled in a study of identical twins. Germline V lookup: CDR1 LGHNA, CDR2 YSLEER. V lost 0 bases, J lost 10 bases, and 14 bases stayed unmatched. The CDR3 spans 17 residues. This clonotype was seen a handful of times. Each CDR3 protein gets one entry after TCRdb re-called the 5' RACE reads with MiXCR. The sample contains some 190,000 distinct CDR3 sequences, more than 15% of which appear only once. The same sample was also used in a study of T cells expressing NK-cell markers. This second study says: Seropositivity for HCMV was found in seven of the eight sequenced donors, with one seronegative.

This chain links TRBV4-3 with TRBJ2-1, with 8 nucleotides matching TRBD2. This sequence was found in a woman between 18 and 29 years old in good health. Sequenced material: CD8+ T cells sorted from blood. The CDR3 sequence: CASSQERGLGPAGEQFF. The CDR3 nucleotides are TGCGCCAGCAGCCAAGAAAGGGGACTAGGGCCAGCAGGAGAGCAGTTCTTC.